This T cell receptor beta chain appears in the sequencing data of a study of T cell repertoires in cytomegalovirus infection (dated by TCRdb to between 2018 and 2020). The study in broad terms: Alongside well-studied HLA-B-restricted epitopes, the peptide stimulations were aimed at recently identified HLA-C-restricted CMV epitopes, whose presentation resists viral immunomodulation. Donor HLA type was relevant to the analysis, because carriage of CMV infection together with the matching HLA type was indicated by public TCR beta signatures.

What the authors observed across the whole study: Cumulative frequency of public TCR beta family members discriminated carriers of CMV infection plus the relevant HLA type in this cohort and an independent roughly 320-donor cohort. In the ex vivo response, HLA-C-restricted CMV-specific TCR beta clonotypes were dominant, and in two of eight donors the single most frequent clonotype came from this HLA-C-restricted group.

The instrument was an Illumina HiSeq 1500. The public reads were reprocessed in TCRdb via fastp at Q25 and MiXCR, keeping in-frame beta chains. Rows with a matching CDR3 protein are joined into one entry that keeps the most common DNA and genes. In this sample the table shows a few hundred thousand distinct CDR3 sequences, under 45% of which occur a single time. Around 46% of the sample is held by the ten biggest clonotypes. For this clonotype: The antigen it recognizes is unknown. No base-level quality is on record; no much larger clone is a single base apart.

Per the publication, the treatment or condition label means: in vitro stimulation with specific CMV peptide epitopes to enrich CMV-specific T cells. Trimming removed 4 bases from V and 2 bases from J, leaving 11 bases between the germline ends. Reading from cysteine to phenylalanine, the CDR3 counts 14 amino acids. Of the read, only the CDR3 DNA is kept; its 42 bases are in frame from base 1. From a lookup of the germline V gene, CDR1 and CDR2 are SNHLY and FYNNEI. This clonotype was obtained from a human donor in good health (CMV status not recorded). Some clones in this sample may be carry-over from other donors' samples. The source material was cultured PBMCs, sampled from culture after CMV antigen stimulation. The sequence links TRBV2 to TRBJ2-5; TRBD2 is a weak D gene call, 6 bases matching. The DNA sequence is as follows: TGTGCCAGCAGTGTCTTGCGGGGACAAGAGACCCAGTACTTC. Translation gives CASSVLRGQETQYF.